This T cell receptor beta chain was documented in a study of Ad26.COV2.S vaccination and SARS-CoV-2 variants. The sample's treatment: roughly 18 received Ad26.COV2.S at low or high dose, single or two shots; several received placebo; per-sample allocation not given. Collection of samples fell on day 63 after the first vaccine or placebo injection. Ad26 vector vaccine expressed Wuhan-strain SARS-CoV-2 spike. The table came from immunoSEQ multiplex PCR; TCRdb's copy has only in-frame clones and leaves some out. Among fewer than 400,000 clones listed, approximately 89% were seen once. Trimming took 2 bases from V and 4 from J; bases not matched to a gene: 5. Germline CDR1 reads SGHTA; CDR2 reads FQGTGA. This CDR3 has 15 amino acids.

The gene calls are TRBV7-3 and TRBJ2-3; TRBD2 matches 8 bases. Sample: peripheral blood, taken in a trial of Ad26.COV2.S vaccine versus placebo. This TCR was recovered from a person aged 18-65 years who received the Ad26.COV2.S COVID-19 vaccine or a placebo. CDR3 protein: CASSLVAGRSDTQYF. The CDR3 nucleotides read TGTGCCAGCAGCTTAGTAGCGGGAAGGTCAGATACGCAGTATTTT.